A selection of T cell receptor beta chains follows, all from one sample in a study of radiotherapy plus CTLA-4 blockade in lung cancer. TCRdb keeps only in-frame clones here, not all; method: immunoSEQ multiplex PCR. Seen here are some 27,000 clones, roughly three quarters observed once, and the top ten hold roughly 24%. The sample here was peripheral blood, taken from a patient treated with radiotherapy plus ipilimumab. The origin of the receptors is a human donor with non-small cell lung cancer that progressed on radiotherapy plus ipilimumab. Both conserved end residues are part of each CDR3. D genes are given only for firm matches. Some rows have no size entry. The others give once, few or many, or a class for an expanded clone.

abundance,v_gene,j_gene,d_gene,CDR3nt,CDR3aa
.,TRBV11-2,TRBJ2-7,.,TGTGCCAGCAGCTTGGCCGACGGCTACGAGCAGTACTTC,CASSLADGYEQYF
.,TRBV7-2,TRBJ2-3,.,TGTGCCAGCAGGACGGGGGGCACAGATACGCAGTATTTT,CASRTGGTDTQYF
.,TRBV5-1,TRBJ1-1,.,TGCGCCAGCAGCTTGGGTTCAATTAGGGGCACTGAAGCTTTCTTT,CASSLGSIRGTEAFF
medium-sized,TRBV9,TRBJ2-2,.,TGTGCCTCGGGCCCGATCCTCACCGGGGAGCTGTTTTTT,CASGPILTGELFF
few,TRBV5-1,TRBJ2-5,TRBD1,TGCGCCAGCAGCTTGGCGGGCCGGGACAGCCAGCCCCAGTACTTC,CASSLAGRDSQPQYF
.,TRBV4-3,TRBJ1-2,.,TGCGCCAGCAGCCAAGTGGGTAACTATGGCTACACCTTC,CASSQVGNYGYTF
.,TRBV7-8,TRBJ1-2,.,TGTGCCAGCAGCCCCACCCTTGACACCTTC,CASSPTLDTF
.,TRBV28,TRBJ2-7,.,TGTGCCAGCACCAGGGCGCAGGGGACCTACGAGCAGTACTTC,CASTRAQGTYEQYF
.,TRBV5-4,TRBJ2-3,TRBD1,TGTGCCAGCAGCCACGGACAGGGTGGGGGAACAGATACGCAGTATTTT,CASSHGQGGGTDTQYF
.,TRBV5-4,TRBJ2-7,TRBD2,TGTGCCAGCAGCCCGGGGACTAGCGCTACCTACGAGCAGTACTTC,CASSPGTSATYEQYF
.,TRBV5-5,TRBJ1-4,.,TGTGCCAGCAGCTTTGTGGGTGACAGGAAAAAACTGTTTTTT,CASSFVGDRKKLFF
.,TRBV28,TRBJ1-2,.,TGTGCCAGCAGTTTTGGAGCTTATACTAACTATGGCTACACCTTC,CASSFGAYTNYGYTF
.,TRBV7-6,TRBJ2-7,.,TGTGCCAGCAGCTTGAGGGAGGACGAGCAGTACTTC,CASSLREDEQYF
.,TRBV30,TRBJ1-5,.,TGTGCCTGGAGCCGGAATAGCAATCAGCCCCAGCATTTT,CAWSRNSNQPQHF
.,TRBV4-2,TRBJ1-1,.,TGTGCCAGCAGCCAATCCTACGGCGGGGGCAGGAACACTGAAGCTTTCTTT,CASSQSYGGGRNTEAFF
once,TRBV5-1,TRBJ2-5,.,TGCGCCAGCAGCCCGGGGGGCGAAGAGACCCAGTACTTC,CASSPGGEETQYF
.,TRBV6-6,TRBJ1-1,.,TGTGCCAGCAGTTTTCCACCAGGGCGGGGGACTGAAGCTTTCTTT,CASSFPPGRGTEAFF
.,TRBV27,TRBJ1-6,TRBD1,TGTGCCAGCAGCCGAGACAGGGGGCGCGGTTCACCCCTCCACTTT,CASSRDRGRGSPLHF
.,TRBV6-5,TRBJ2-1,TRBD1,TGTGCCAGCAGCTACGGACAGGGTTACAATGAGCAGTTCTTC,CASSYGQGYNEQFF
.,TRBV7-6,TRBJ2-7,TRBD1,TGTGCCAGCAGCTTATCCCCGACAGGGGGCTTTTACGAGCAGTACTTC,CASSLSPTGGFYEQYF
.,TRBV7-6,TRBJ1-1,.,TGTGCCAGCACCGTTGCGGGGCTCGGGACTGAAGCTTTCTTT,CASTVAGLGTEAFF
.,TRBV28,TRBJ2-1,.,TGTGCCAGCAGTTTACGGCGGGTTAACTACAATGAGCAGTTCTTC,CASSLRRVNYNEQFF
.,TRBV28,TRBJ2-1,.,TGTGCCAGCAGCTCTTTCACAGGGATCTCCTACAATGAGCAGTTCTTC,CASSSFTGISYNEQFF
.,TRBV6-1,TRBJ2-1,.,TGTGCCAGCAGTGAAGCGCGGGCGAGTAAAATCGGGCAGTTCTTC,CASSEARASKIGQFF
.,TRBV7-9,TRBJ1-1,TRBD1,TGTGCCAGCAGCCTACAGGGGAGCACTGAAGCCTTCTTT,CASSLQGSTEAFF
once,TRBV28,TRBJ2-5,TRBD1,TGTGCCAGCAGTTCCCCCAGCGGGACAGGGTTGGAGACCCAGTACTTC,CASSSPSGTGLETQYF
.,TRBV5-1,TRBJ2-7,TRBD1,TGCGCCAGCAGCTTGGATCCGAGGGACAGCTACGAGCAGTACTTC,CASSLDPRDSYEQYF
.,TRBV19,TRBJ2-1,TRBD2,TGTGCCAGTACCTATAGCGGGAGCTCCTACAATGAGCAGTTCTTC,CASTYSGSSYNEQFF
.,TRBV11-2,TRBJ2-7,TRBD1,TGTGCCAGCAGCTTAGAATCAGGGGGATACGAGCAGTACTTC,CASSLESGGYEQYF
.,TRBV2,TRBJ2-3,TRBD2,TGTGCCGGGGAGCGGGAGGAGAGAGATACGCAGTATTTT,CAGEREERDTQYF
.,TRBV5-4,TRBJ1-1,.,TGTGCCAGCAGCTTGGTCGGGGGGGCCGGCACTGAAGCTTTCTTT,CASSLVGGAGTEAFF
.,TRBV19,TRBJ1-5,TRBD1,TGTGCCAGTAGTTTTCTTGGGACAGGCACCTCCTCTAGCAATCAGCCCCAGCATTTT,CASSFLGTGTSSSNQPQHF
.,TRBV10-2,TRBJ2-7,.,TGCGCCAGCACCACCGGACAGTCCTACGAGCAGTACTTC,CASTTGQSYEQYF
.,TRBV7-8,TRBJ1-2,TRBD1,TGTGCCAGCTTCCCCTTTATGGCGGGGGACAGGGGGCTTTCGTCTGGCTACACCTTC,CASFPFMAGDRGLSSGYTF
few,TRBV4-1,TRBJ2-7,.,TGCGCCAGCAGCCAAGGTGGCAGGGGCTACGAGCAGTACTTC,CASSQGGRGYEQYF
.,TRBV7-2,TRBJ1-5,.,TGTGCCAGCAGCTTTGGGACAAGGGGAAATCAGCCCCAGCATTTT,CASSFGTRGNQPQHF
few,TRBV29-1,TRBJ2-7,TRBD2,TGCAGCGTTAGTCTTAGTGGGACTAGTAACCACGAGCAGTACTTC,CSVSLSGTSNHEQYF
.,TRBV7-9,TRBJ2-1,.,TGTGCCAGCAGCTTAGCTAGCGGACCTTCCTACAATGAGCAGTTCTTC,CASSLASGPSYNEQFF
.,TRBV2,TRBJ1-4,TRBD1,TGTGCCAGCAGTGGGGGACAGCCTATTGAGTTAGAAAAACTGTTTTTT,CASSGGQPIELEKLFF
.,TRBV27,TRBJ2-2,.,TGTGCCAGCAGGCTACTAGCCGGGGAGCTGTTTTTT,CASRLLAGELFF
.,TRBV6-5,TRBJ1-1,TRBD1,TGTGCCAGCAGACCAGACAGGGGTGAAGCTTTCTTT,CASRPDRGEAFF
.,TRBV7-9,TRBJ2-5,TRBD2,TGTGCCAGCAGCTTCGGGGGGGAAGAGACCCAGTACTTC,CASSFGGEETQYF
.,TRBV4-1,TRBJ1-2,.,TGCGCCAGCAGCCAAGACAGTGCAGAGCGCTATGGCTACACCTTC,CASSQDSAERYGYTF